Each of the 27 T cell receptor beta chains below was sequenced from the same sample in a study of response to subunit inactivated influenza vaccine (dated by TCRdb to the late 2010s). The library was produced with RT-PCR. Sequencing relied on an Illumina HiSeq 2500. Through fastp at Q25 and MiXCR, TCRdb rebuilt clones from the public reads, retaining in-frame beta chains. A single entry per CDR3 protein holds the most common genes and DNA from its merged rows. Across this sample there are 290,000 or so distinct CDR3 sequences, with approximately 23% seen only once. The leading ten clones occupy 10% of the sample. Here the sequenced sample was PBMCs from blood, taken about 20 months after vaccination. The source of these receptors is a man aged 50-75 years who received an inactivated influenza vaccine. Donor details come from another sample of the same person, matched by shared clones.

This clonotype was seen only a few times. The chain carries TRBV28 and TRBJ1-2, with D maybe TRBD1 (5 bases). The germline V gene encodes CDR1 MDHEN and CDR2 SYDVKM. The CDR3 totals 16 residues. Trimming pared 8 bases from V and 3 bases from J, leaving 22 bases between. Here the CDR3 reads CASGPGESGIHYGYTF. CDR3 nucleotides: TGTGCCAGCGGGCCGGGGGAATCAGGGATTCACTATGGCTACACCTTC.

On this clonotype itself: A single base separates this from a much larger clone, so it may be a read error. The chain joins TRBV7-8 to TRBJ2-2; no firm D call. Germline V gene sequence: CDR1 SGHVS, CDR2 FQNEAQ. The CDR3 sequence is 15 residues long. Trimming removed 1 base from V and 11 bases from J, with 17 bases in between. This CDR3 is CASSLVIPKGVELFF. DNA of the CDR3: TGTGCCAGCAGCTTAGTCATACCCAAGGGTGTTGAGCTGTTTTTT.

The chain recombines TRBV20-1 with TRBJ2-2; possibly TRBD1 or TRBD2 for D (5 bases each). Germline V gives CDR1 DFQATT, CDR2 SNEGSKA (reference sequence). The V end was cut by 1 base, the J end by 1 base, with 22 bases between. CDR3 size: 19 residues. CDR3 nucleotide sequence: TGCAGTGCTAGAGCAAGGGACCAAAGGGCTACCTTGAACACCGGGGAGCTGTTTTTT. It codes for CSARARDQRATLNTGELFF.

This chain joins TRBV9 and TRBJ1-2; D gene uncertain. V was shortened by 6 bases and J by 4 bases, with 16 bases between the two germline ends. This CDR3 is built from 14 residues. The germline V gene has CDR1 SGDLS and CDR2 YYNGEE. Written as DNA, the CDR3 is TGTGCCAGCACCGGACCGGTTGGGTCCTATGGCTACACCTTC. Translating it yields CASTGPVGSYGYTF.

The genes are TRBV9 and TRBJ2-5, with TRBD1 matching 7 bases. Germline CDR1 reads SGDLS; CDR2 reads YYNGEE. The trim removed 3 bases at V and 1 base at J, leaving 6 bases unmatched. The CDR3 spans 15 residues. The CDR3, as DNA: TGTGCCAGCAGCGCCCCCACAGGGGTCCAAGAGACCCAGTACTTC. It codes for CASSAPTGVQETQYF.

This clonotype was seen a handful of times. J is TRBJ2-2 and V is TRBV6-1; D perhaps matches TRBD2 (5 bases). Between the trimmed V and J ends, which lost 6 bases and 4 bases, there was a span of 18 bases. This CDR3 has 16 residues. CDR1 is MNHNS and CDR2 is SASEGT in the germline V gene. The DNA of the CDR3 is TGTGCCAGCAGGACCAACCTACAGAGCGGCACCGGGGAGCTGTTTTTT. Translating it yields CASRTNLQSGTGELFF.

The chain has TRBV20-1 and TRBJ2-3; a possible D gene is TRBD2 (5 bases). Germline V gene data show CDR1 as DFQATT and CDR2 as SNEGSKA (reference sequence). V dropped 5 bases and J dropped 4 bases, with 16 bases sitting between them. CDR3 size: 14 residues. DNA for the CDR3: TGCAGTGCTTGGGGTCGGGGTTCCGCAGATACGCAGTATTTT. It encodes CSAWGRGSADTQYF.

This chain uses TRBV5-1 with TRBJ2-1; 9 bases agree with TRBD2. Germline V gives CDR1 SGHRS, CDR2 YFSETQ. V lost 6 bases to trimming and J lost 5 bases; unmatched junction nucleotides: 9. This CDR3 has 15 residues. The CDR3 nucleotides read TGCGCCAGCACCTCAGCAGCGGGGGGAAACAATGAGCAGTTCTTC. Translation gives CASTSAAGGNNEQFF.

The chain combines TRBV7-6 with TRBJ2-3; D unresolved. V lost 6 bases to trimming and J lost 4 bases, with 11 bases between them. The CDR3 runs 13 residues. Germline assignment: CDR1 SGHVS and CDR2 FNYEAQ. CDR3 amino acids: CASRPEGSDTQYF. The CDR3 bases are TGTGCCAGCAGGCCTGAAGGGTCAGATACGCAGTATTTT.

The chain employs TRBV7-3 and TRBJ2-1; D remains ambiguous. The V end lost 5 bases, the J end lost 0 bases, and 11 bases lay between the germline ends. The CDR3 spans 15 residues. Germline V gene sequence: CDR1 SGHTA, CDR2 FQGTGA. CDR3 coding DNA: TGTGCCAGCAGCGTACAGCCTTCCTCCTACAATGAGCAGTTCTTC. This gives the protein CASSVQPSSYNEQFF.

This clonotype was detected only a few times. This chain connects TRBV7-9 to TRBJ1-2; D remains unclear. V was cut by 1 base and J by 1 base, with 13 bases left in between. The germline V gene encodes CDR1 SEHNR and CDR2 FQNEAQ (reference sequence). This CDR3 is 16 amino acids long. The CDR3 sequence: CASSLGLSTNNYGYTF. CDR3 sequence (DNA): TGTGCCAGCAGCTTAGGCCTATCGACAAATAACTATGGCTACACCTTC.

The V and J genes are TRBV30 and TRBJ1-1, with D hard to call. This CDR3 comprises 11 residues. Trimming pared 7 bases from V and 5 bases from J, leaving 11 bases between. Germline CDR1 reads GTSNPN; CDR2 reads SVGIG (reference sequence). The CDR3 protein is CAFTGYTEAFF. The CDR3 DNA is TGTGCCTTTACCGGATATACTGAAGCTTTCTTT. Supplemented by reference TRBV30 and TRBJ1-1, the full variable domain reads SQTIHQWPATLVQPVGSPLSLECTVEGTSNPNLYWYRQAAGRGLQLLFYSVGIGQISSEVPQNLSASRPQDRQFILSSKKLLLSDSGFYLCAFTGYTEAFFGQGTRLTVV.

This clonotype was recorded at least ten times. J is TRBJ1-4 and V is TRBV7-2; no clear D gene. Germline CDR1 SGHTA, CDR2 FQGNSA. This CDR3 has 16 residues. With 3 bases removed from V and 0 bases from J, the gap between germline ends came to 11 bases. The CDR3 DNA reads TGTGCCAGCAGCTTTGACGGTGGGGCAACTAATGAAAAACTGTTTTTT. Protein: CASSFDGGATNEKLFF.

This clonotype was observed a handful of times. The chain links TRBV5-1 to TRBJ1-2, with a tentative D call TRBD1 (5 bases). V lost 1 base and J lost 2, with 15 bases in between. CDR1 SGHRS and CDR2 YFSETQ come from the germline V gene. This CDR3 region has 16 residues. The CDR3 sequence: CASSLSIGQLNYGYTF. The CDR3 DNA reads TGCGCCAGCAGCTTGTCCATCGGACAACTCAACTATGGCTACACCTTC. The full variable domain, rest sourced from reference TRBV5-1 and TRBJ1-2, is KAGVTQTPRYLIKTRGQQVTLSCSPISGHRSVSWYQQTPGQGLQFLFEYFSETQRNKGNFPGRFSGRQFSNSRSEMNVSTLELGDSALYLCASSLSIGQLNYGYTFGSGTRLTVV.

This chain joins TRBV7-9 and TRBJ1-2, with D perhaps TRBD1 (6 bases). The CDR3 loop spans 12 amino acids. Between the trimmed V and J ends, which lost 4 bases and 8 bases, there was a span of 11 bases. CDR1 SEHNR and CDR2 FQNEAQ come from the germline V gene (reference sequence). This chain's CDR3 is CASSSRQVGYTF. The CDR3 nucleotides are TGTGCCAGCAGCTCTCGACAGGTCGGCTACACCTTC. The full variable domain, completed using reference TRBV7-9 and TRBJ1-2, is DTGVSQNPRHKITKRGQNVTFRCDPISEHNRLYWYRQTLGQGPEFLTYFQNEAQLEKSRLLSDRFSAERPKGSFSTLEIQRTEQGDSAMYLCASSSRQVGYTFGSGTRLTVV.

The V gene is TRBV5-1, the J gene TRBJ2-5, with 10 bases that match TRBD2. The CDR3 runs to 17 residues. CDR1 is SGHRS and CDR2 is YFSETQ in the germline V gene. Trimming took 0 bases from V and 5 from J; bases not matched to a gene: 10. The CDR3 sequence: CASSLGTSGGRLETQYF. The CDR3 DNA follows: TGCGCCAGCAGCTTGGGGACTAGCGGTGGGCGTTTGGAGACCCAGTACTTC.

This clonotype turned up a few times. The chain carries TRBV6-1 and TRBJ1-5; 9 bases match TRBD1. The CDR3 loop spans 15 amino acids. In germline, CDR1 is MNHNS, CDR2 SASEGT. The ends lost 2 bases at V and 5 bases at J; junction bases unmatched: 4. The CDR3 is CASSETGQGHQPQHF. CDR3 nucleotide sequence: TGTGCCAGCAGTGAAACGGGACAGGGTCATCAGCCCCAGCATTTT.

This clonotype turned up a few times. The chain is built from TRBV10-2 and TRBJ1-2; TRBD1 is a possible D gene (6 bases). Germline CDR1 reads WSHSY; CDR2 reads SAAADI. This CDR3 region has 14 residues. The V and J ends lost 5 bases and 6 bases respectively, with 16 bases between them. CDR3 bases: TGCGCCAGCAGTCCCGTCCGGGCAGGGGATGGCTACACCTTC. Its translation is CASSPVRAGDGYTF.

This clonotype was counted between two and nine times. The genes are TRBV5-1 and TRBJ2-1; a weak D match, TRBD2 (7 bases). V lost 4 bases and J 2 bases, leaving 19 bases between the germline ends. The CDR3 has 17 amino acids. The germline V gene encodes CDR1 SGHRS and CDR2 YFSETQ. CDR3 protein: CASSTAGAGAPYNEQFF. For the CDR3, the DNA is TGCGCCAGCAGCACGGCGGGGGCGGGAGCCCCCTACAATGAGCAGTTCTTC.

The CDR3 DNA follows: TGCGCCAGCAGCTCTCCCGGGACAGCCTATGGCTACACCTTC. Protein: CASSSPGTAYGYTF. The chain has TRBV4-1 and TRBJ1-2; 7 bases map to TRBD1. The CDR3 is 14 amino acids. V was pared by 5 bases and J by 4 bases, with 7 bases of the junction left unmatched. CDR1 is MGHRA and CDR2 is YSYEKL in the germline V gene.

The J gene is TRBJ2-1, the V gene TRBV9, with D perhaps given as TRBD1 or TRBD2 (5 bases each). Germline V gene data show CDR1 as SGDLS and CDR2 as YYNGEE. V dropped 3 bases and J dropped 10 bases, with 17 bases sitting between them. The CDR3 spans 14 residues. The CDR3 DNA reads TGTGCCAGCAGCGGAACGAGGGGTCAACGGGAGCAGTTCTTC. Its protein is CASSGTRGQREQFF.

J is TRBJ2-1 and V is TRBV15, with 7 bases aligning to TRBD2. Germline loops: CDR1 LNHNV, CDR2 YYDKDF (reference sequence). With 0 bases clipped from V and 4 bases from J, the junction kept 3 bases outside the gene matches. The CDR3 extends over 15 amino acids. The DNA of the CDR3 is TGTGCCACCAGCAGAGAGCTAGCGGTATACAATGAGCAGTTCTTC. This encodes CATSRELAVYNEQFF. Looking up the rest from reference TRBV15 and TRBJ2-1 gives the full variable domain: DAMVIQNPRYQVTQFGKPVTLSCSQTLNHNVMYWYQQKSSQAPKLLFHYYDKDFNNEADTPDNFQSRRPNTSFCFLDIRSPGLGDTAMYLCATSRELAVYNEQFFGPGTRLTVL.

This chain links TRBV12-3 or TRBV12-4 with TRBJ2-1; the D is unclear. The CDR3 contains 13 residues. The V end lost 3 bases, the J end lost 2 bases, and 5 bases lay between the germline ends. The CDR3 loop reads CASSFGPYNEQFF. CDR3 sequence (DNA): TGTGCCAGCAGTTTCGGTCCCTACAATGAGCAGTTCTTC.

This clonotype was picked up many times. The chain employs TRBV6-5 and TRBJ2-1, with 8 bases fitting TRBD2. Germline V gene lookup returns CDR1 MNHEY and CDR2 SVGAGI. This CDR3 has 13 residues. J gave up 4 bases and V 5 bases, and 1 base lay outside the gene matches. The DNA for the CDR3 is TGTGCCAGCAGTCGCGGGGGGTACAATGAGCAGTTCTTC. Its translation: CASSRGGYNEQFF.

This clonotype was seen a handful of times. The chain links TRBV12-3 or TRBV12-4 to TRBJ2-2; D unresolved. The CDR3 is made up of 13 amino acids. Trimming took 6 bases from V and 0 from J, leaving 5 bases between them. The CDR3 spells CASSRSNTGELFF. The CDR3 DNA sequence: TGTGCCAGCAGCCGCTCGAACACCGGGGAGCTGTTTTTT.

This clonotype was seen more than once but under ten times. The chain links TRBV20-1 to TRBJ1-5; TRBD1 is a possible D gene (5 bases). The V end was cut by 6 bases, the J end by 0 bases, with 18 bases between. Germline values: CDR1 DFQATT, CDR2 SNEGSKA (reference sequence). The CDR3 sequence is 16 residues long. In DNA form, the CDR3 reads TGCAGTGCCGCGGGTGGGGGGTTTTATAGCAATCAGCCCCAGCATTTT. It is translated as CSAAGGGFYSNQPQHF.

The CDR3 region has the DNA TGTGCCAGCAGTTTCCGGGCGGGAGATACGCAGTATTTT. It is translated as CASSFRAGDTQYF. The chain links TRBV27 to TRBJ2-3; the D gene is possibly TRBD2 (5 bases). V was cut by 3 bases and J by 5 bases, with 9 bases left in between. This CDR3 region has 13 residues. Germline V gives CDR1 MNHEY, CDR2 SMNVEV (reference sequence).